The table lists the clone carrying this TCR beta chain with a few counts. This entry belongs to a study of blood T cell repertoires in COVID-19. As for the study in general: The study drew acute and convalescent COVID-19 samples from the United States, Italy and Spain. From T cells, B-cell-depleted T cells, or PBMCs came the material, which was cDNA or gDNA.

The authors' processing: Researchers report that nucleated cell counts were estimated from reference gene primer amplification. Libraries were prepared by immunoSEQ multiplex PCR; TCRdb keeps only in-frame clonotypes and omits some of them. That table gives V, J and clone size, and the DNA gave D and trimming. The sample contains approximately 90,000 clones, roughly 86% of which appear only once. This CDR3 has 17 residues. V shed 0 bases, J shed 0 bases, and the junction held 4 bases outside the gene matches. Looked up from germline, CDR1 is SGDLS and CDR2 is YYNGEE. Sequences were obtained from peripheral blood. The TCR originated in a woman of 80 years or more with acute or convalescent COVID-19. The chain joins TRBV9 to TRBJ1-3, with 9 bases aligning to TRBD1. CDR3 protein: CASSVGTGVDSGNTIYF. As DNA, the CDR3 is TGTGCCAGCAGCGTAGGGACAGGGGTCGACTCTGGAAACACCATATATTTT.